Listed here are 4 T cell receptor beta chains from one sample, sequenced in a study of blood T cell repertoires in COVID-19. Only in-frame clones appear in the TCRdb table, and some are missing; sequencing was by immunoSEQ multiplex PCR. The repertoire holds approximately 250,000 clones, with 70% to 90% as singletons. The sequencing sample was made of peripheral blood. The source is a man aged 25-45 years who had recovered from COVID-19.

This clone showed up just a few times. The chain couples TRBV7-2 to TRBJ2-7; 9 nucleotides agree with TRBD1. The CDR3 runs 15 residues. V trimming: 5 bases; J trimming: 5 bases; junction bases outside the gene matches: 10. Germline V CDR1 and CDR2: SGHTA, FQGNSA. Here the CDR3 DNA reads TGTGCCAGCAGCCAGCGACAGGGGGTACAAAACGAGCAGTACTTC. Translating gives CASSQRQGVQNEQYF.

V usage is TRBV5-1 and J usage is TRBJ2-5; 9 bases map to TRBD1. Germline assignment: CDR1 SGHRS and CDR2 YFSETQ. Losses at the gene ends were 4 bases for V and 4 bases for J; bases not matched to a gene: 5. The CDR3 length is 14 residues. CDR3 amino acids: CASSGRQGGETQYF. CDR3 DNA sequence: TGCGCCAGCAGCGGGCGACAGGGGGGAGAGACCCAGTACTTC. Full variable domain (rest looked up from reference TRBV5-1 and TRBJ2-5): KAGVTQTPRYLIKTRGQQVTLSCSPISGHRSVSWYQQTPGQGLQFLFEYFSETQRNKGNFPGRFSGRQFSNSRSEMNVSTLELGDSALYLCASSGRQGGETQYFGPGTRLLVL.

To note about this clone: Possible read error: a much larger clone is one base away. The rearrangement uses TRBV11-2 and TRBJ2-7; a possible D gene is TRBD1 (6 bases). The CDR3 is made up of 12 amino acids. CDR1 is SGHAT and CDR2 is FQNNGV in the germline V gene. With 5 bases removed from V and 4 bases from J, the gap between germline ends came to 9 bases. The CDR3 reads CASSQDSYEQYF. Written as DNA, the CDR3 is TGTGCCAGCAGCCAGGACAGTTACGAGCAGTACTTC. Filled out from reference TRBV11-2 and TRBJ2-7, the complete variable domain reads EAGVAQSPRYKIIEKRQSVAFWCNPISGHATLYWYQQILGQGPKLLIQFQNNGVVDDSQLPKDRFSAERLKGVDSTLKIQPAKLEDSAVYLCASSQDSYEQYFGPGTRLTVT.

The chain recombines TRBV5-6 with TRBJ1-5; 9 bases map to TRBD1. The length of the CDR3 is 16 residues. V was clipped by 0 bases and J by 0 bases; unmatched bases: 1. Looked up from germline, CDR1 is SGHDT and CDR2 is YYEEEE. CDR3 region: CASSLETGGSNQPQHF. DNA for the CDR3: TGTGCCAGCAGCTTGGAGACAGGGGGTAGCAATCAGCCCCAGCATTTT.